This TCR beta chain was documented in a study of T cell repertoires in ileal Crohn's disease. The CDR3 spans 14 residues. Unmatched junction bases numbered 6, after V lost 4 bases and J lost 4 bases. The germline V gene has CDR1 SQVTM and CDR2 ANQGSEA. The protocol was immunoSEQ multiplex PCR, while the TCRdb copy is restricted to in-frame clones and leaves out a portion. The sample has 3,000 to 3,500 clones, around 73% seen once; the top ten hold less than 3%. Before sorting, lamina propria lymphocytes were separated from surgical specimens by density gradient. This TCR was sampled from an adult with Crohn's disease. The source material was CD4+ T cells sorted from the ileum. The V gene is TRBV29-1, the J gene TRBJ2-5, with TRBD1 matching over 10 bases. The CDR3 loop reads CSVAGTGVLETQYF. The CDR3 DNA follows: TGCAGCGTTGCCGGGACAGGGGTTTTAGAGACCCAGTACTTC.